These 32 T cell receptor beta chains originate from one sample sequenced in a study of graft-versus-host responses after intestinal transplantation. Here immunoSEQ multiplex PCR was the method, and the copy in TCRdb shows in-frame clones only, minus some. The sample gives nearly 20,000 clones, about nine tenths of which show up once; 9.4% is in the top ten. The sequenced sample was PBMCs, obtained about 230 days after intestinal transplant. These receptors all come from a human patient who received an intestinal transplant, so some T cells may come from the graft donor.

The chain links TRBV11-2 to TRBJ2-1; 8 bases align to TRBD2. The CDR3 is 16 amino acids. With V trimmed by 5 bases and J by 4 bases, 10 bases remained unmatched. The germline V gene encodes CDR1 SGHAT and CDR2 FQNNGV. The DNA for the CDR3 is TGTGCCAGCAGCCCAAACGGACTAGCAGTTTACAATGAGCAGTTCTTC. Its protein is CASSPNGLAVYNEQFF.

This clone was found once. V and J are TRBV6-6 and TRBJ1-2; maybe TRBD1 (6 bases). The CDR3 covers 14 residues. From germline, CDR1 is MNHNY and CDR2 SVGAGI (reference sequence). Trimming pared 7 bases from V and 1 base from J, leaving 13 bases between. The DNA for the CDR3 is TGTGCCAGCACCAGGGGAGGGGATAACTATGGCTACACCTTC. This gives the protein CASTRGGDNYGYTF.

The J gene is TRBJ2-3, the V gene TRBV5-4, with 9 positions matching TRBD2. This CDR3 is 15 amino acids long. The junction had 4 bases not matched to a gene; V was cut back by 2 bases and J by 3 bases. Germline V gene lookup returns CDR1 SGHNT and CDR2 YYREEE (reference sequence). CDR3: CASSLGLAGTDTQYF. The CDR3 DNA reads as TGTGCCAGCAGCTTAGGGCTAGCGGGGACAGATACGCAGTATTTT.

Notes on this clone: The same CDR3 arises from other DNA sequences in this sample as well. The chain joins TRBV9 to TRBJ2-3; TRBD1 might be the D (6 bases). Trimming took 4 bases from V and 3 from J, leaving 21 bases between them. The germline gives CDR1 SGDLS, CDR2 YYNGEE. The CDR3 contains 17 residues. CDR3 amino acids: CASSLSGGPTGTDTQYF. For the CDR3, the DNA is TGTGCCAGCAGCCTAAGTGGGGGCCCCACAGGGACAGATACGCAGTATTTT.

Only one count was recorded for this clone. The V gene is TRBV7-8, the J gene TRBJ2-2, with D uncertain. CDR3 length: 12 residues. V lost 3 bases and J lost 3, with 2 bases in between. Per the germline V gene, CDR1 is SGHVS and CDR2 is FQNEAQ. This CDR3 reads CASSLYTGELFF. The DNA for the CDR3 is TGTGCCAGCAGCTTGTACACCGGGGAGCTGTTTTTT. The entire variable domain, with the rest obtained from reference TRBV7-8 and TRBJ2-2, is as follows: GAGVSQSPRYKVAKRGQDVALRCDPISGHVSLFWYQQALGQGPEFLTYFQNEAQLDKSGLPSDRFFAERPEGSVSTLKIQRTQQEDSAVYLCASSLYTGELFFGEGSRLTVL.

This rearrangement joins TRBV5-6 to TRBJ1-2; 7 nucleotides agree with TRBD1. Trimming at V came to 5 bases and at J to 3 bases, leaving 7 bases not matched to a gene. The CDR3 covers 14 residues. Germline V gene data show CDR1 as SGHDT and CDR2 as YYEEEE. The CDR3 DNA is TGTGCCAGCAGGAAACGACAGGGTCACTATGGCTACACCTTC. Residues: CASRKRQGHYGYTF.

The rearrangement joins TRBV5-1 to TRBJ2-5; TRBD1 is a possible D gene (5 bases). The J call is in doubt because the DNA end fits TRBJ2-7 better. The length of the CDR3 is 14 residues. The germline CDR1 and CDR2 sequences are SGHRS and YFSETQ. The CDR3 is CASSFTGPSYEQYF. In DNA, the CDR3 is TGCGCCAGCAGCTTTACAGGTCCGTCGTACGAGCAGTACTTC.

This clone was counted between two and nine times. V and J are TRBV7-7 and TRBJ2-2; D not certain. V shed 1 base and J shed 3 bases, with 6 bases lying between them. The CDR3 has 14 amino acids. The V gene's germline CDR1 is SSHAT and CDR2 FNYEAQ (reference sequence). This CDR3 is CASSLGLDTGELFF. CDR3 DNA: TGTGCCAGCAGCTTAGGCCTCGACACCGGGGAGCTGTTTTTT.

This chain links TRBV13 with TRBJ2-5, with 13 bases that match TRBD2. Germline V CDR1 and CDR2: PRHDT, FYEKMQ (reference sequence). J was trimmed by 5 bases and V by 5 bases; bases with no gene match: 5. This CDR3 has 15 residues. Here the CDR3 reads CASSLTSGGRETQYF. DNA for the CDR3: TGTGCCAGCAGCCTGACTAGCGGGGGGCGTGAGACCCAGTACTTC.

This clone was recorded only once. The chain joins TRBV5-6 to TRBJ2-7; 9 nucleotides match TRBD2. CDR1 and CDR2 (germline): SGHDT, YYEEEE. The CDR3 loop spans 13 amino acids. V lost 3 bases to trimming and J lost 6 bases; unmatched junction nucleotides: 4. The chain's CDR3 is CASSSLAGSEQYF. As DNA, the CDR3 is TGTGCCAGCAGCTCCCTAGCGGGGAGCGAGCAGTACTTC.

This chain links TRBV13 with TRBJ2-3; 7 bases align to TRBD1. This CDR3 spans 15 amino acids. Germline trimming cut 1 base from V and 4 bases from J; bases unmatched to any gene: 5. Germline V lookup: CDR1 PRHDT, CDR2 FYEKMQ (reference sequence). This CDR3 is CASSLETGNADTQYF. The CDR3 nucleotides are TGTGCCAGCAGCTTAGAGACAGGGAACGCAGATACGCAGTATTTT.

The sample holds one count of this clone. This chain connects TRBV29-1 to TRBJ2-2; D is perhaps TRBD1 (6 bases). The CDR3 length is 14 residues. The V end lost 5 bases, the J end lost 0 bases, and 10 bases lay between the germline ends. Germline CDR1 reads SQVTM; CDR2 reads ANQGSEA. CDR3 DNA: TGCAGCGTTTCGGGACAACCGAACACCGGGGAGCTGTTTTTT. Its translation is CSVSGQPNTGELFF.

V is TRBV7-3 and J is TRBJ1-6; D is possibly TRBD1 (6 bases). Trimming took off 1 base at V and 10 bases at J, with 8 bases between the two ends. This CDR3 has 13 amino acids. CDR1 SGHTA and CDR2 FQGTGA come from the germline V gene. In nucleotides, the CDR3 is TGTGCCAGCAGCTTAATGAGGGGGTCACCCCTCCACTTT. As protein: CASSLMRGSPLHF. The full variable domain, with the rest looked up from reference TRBV7-3 and TRBJ1-6, is GAGVSQTPSNKVTEKGKYVELRCDPISGHTALYWYRQSLGQGPEFLIYFQGTGAADDSGLPNDRFFAVRPEGSVSTLKIQRTERGDSAVYLCASSLMRGSPLHFGNGTRLTVT.

This chain uses TRBV19 with TRBJ1-5, with D maybe TRBD1 (6 bases). The CDR3 covers 13 residues. Germline V gives CDR1 LNHDA, CDR2 SQIVND (reference sequence). With 8 bases removed from V and 1 base from J, the gap between germline ends came to 9 bases. CDR3: CASAGQSNQPQHF. The CDR3 DNA is TGTGCCAGTGCTGGACAGAGCAATCAGCCCCAGCATTTT.

DNA of the CDR3: TGTGCCAGCAGCCCGAGGGACGCCCGCCGCCATAATTCACCCCTCCACTTT. Its translation: CASSPRDARRHNSPLHF. This rearrangement joins TRBV11-2 to TRBJ1-6; TRBD1 is a possible D gene (5 bases). Germline V CDR1 and CDR2: SGHAT, FQNNGV. The length of the CDR3 is 17 residues. Between the trimmed V and J ends, which lost 5 bases and 5 bases, there was a span of 19 bases.

V is TRBV7-2 and J is TRBJ1-2; tentatively, D is TRBD1 (5 bases). Trimming shortened V by 5 bases and J by 7 bases, and 11 bases separated the two germline ends. From germline, CDR1 is SGHTA and CDR2 FQGNSA. The CDR3 has 12 amino acids. This CDR3 reads CASSPRGVGYTF. CDR3 bases: TGTGCCAGCAGCCCTAGAGGGGTTGGCTACACCTTC. The whole variable domain, filled in from reference TRBV7-2 and TRBJ1-2, reads GAGVSQSPSNKVTEKGKDVELRCDPISGHTALYWYRQSLGQGLEFLIYFQGNSAPDKSGLPSDRFSAERTGGSVSTLTIQRTQQEDSAVYLCASSPRGVGYTFGSGTRLTVV.

This clone was counted a single time. The V gene is TRBV4-1, the J gene TRBJ2-7; TRBD2 matches at 10 bases. This CDR3 comprises 17 residues. Germline V lookup: CDR1 MGHRA, CDR2 YSYEKL. The junction had 9 bases not matched to a gene; V was cut back by 2 bases and J by 2 bases. The DNA for the CDR3 is TGCGCCAGCAGCCAACTAGCGGGGGCCATTTTCGCCTACGAGCAGTACTTC. It yields the protein CASSQLAGAIFAYEQYF.

The V call is TRBV11-2, the J call TRBJ1-1; no clear D. Per the germline V gene, CDR1 is SGHAT and CDR2 is FQNNGV. The CDR3 is 11 amino acids. The V gene lost 1 base and the J gene lost 9 bases, with 6 bases spanning the gap. The CDR3 here is CASSLGSQAFF. The CDR3 coding sequence is TGTGCCAGCAGCTTAGGTAGCCAAGCTTTCTTT. Full variable domain (missing parts from reference TRBV11-2 and TRBJ1-1): EAGVAQSPRYKIIEKRQSVAFWCNPISGHATLYWYQQILGQGPKLLIQFQNNGVVDDSQLPKDRFSAERLKGVDSTLKIQPAKLEDSAVYLCASSLGSQAFFGQGTRLTVV.

V and J are TRBV10-3 and TRBJ2-5; TRBD2 aligns across 14 bases. Germline V gives CDR1 ENHRY, CDR2 SYGVKD. V shed 6 bases and J 2 bases; nucleotides not matched to a gene: 2. This CDR3 has 15 residues. In DNA form, the CDR3 reads TGTGCCATCAGGCGGACTAGCGGGGGGCAAGAGACCCAGTACTTC. It encodes CAIRRTSGGQETQYF.

This clone has a single count. The V call is TRBV18, the J call TRBJ1-5; 7 nucleotides align to TRBD1. The CDR3 totals 16 residues. The J segment lost 4 bases and the V segment lost 3 bases, leaving 9 bases of the junction unmatched. Germline assignment: CDR1 KGHSH and CDR2 LQKENI. CDR3 nucleotide sequence: TGTGCCAGCTCACCTAACAGGGGACAGCTTAATCAGCCCCAGCATTTT. This encodes CASSPNRGQLNQPQHF.

This chain joins TRBV6-5 and TRBJ2-3, with D unclear. The CDR3 covers 15 residues. V gave up 0 bases and J gave up 5 bases, with 12 bases separating them. The germline gives CDR1 MNHEY, CDR2 SVGAGI. CDR3 sequence reads: CASSYSISARDTQYF. The CDR3 nucleotides read TGTGCCAGCAGTTACTCGATCTCCGCGCGAGATACGCAGTATTTT.

V is TRBV2 and J is TRBJ1-1; D is uncertain. The CDR3 runs to 12 residues. Trimming cost V 7 bases and J 1 base, with 7 bases left between them. Germline V gives CDR1 SNHLY, CDR2 FYNNEI. Here the CDR3 DNA reads TGTGCCAGCATCCCCACGAACACTGAAGCTTTCTTT. This codes for CASIPTNTEAFF.

The rearrangement uses TRBV2 and TRBJ2-1; the D gene is possibly TRBD2 (6 bases). The CDR3 is 18 amino acids. The V and J ends lost 8 bases and 3 bases respectively, with 26 bases between them. The germline CDR1 and CDR2 sequences are SNHLY and FYNNEI. The CDR3 DNA reads TGTGCCAGCCGGGGGTGGAGGGGTCCGGGATCCTACTACAATGAGCAGTTCTTC. Translated: CASRGWRGPGSYYNEQFF.

The genes are TRBV5-1 and TRBJ1-1; D is unresolved. Germline loops: CDR1 SGHRS, CDR2 YFSETQ. This CDR3 is 12 amino acids long. V dropped 0 bases and J dropped 4 bases, with 4 bases sitting between them. CDR3 amino acids: CASSLGSTEAFF. The CDR3, as DNA: TGCGCCAGCAGCTTGGGGTCCACTGAAGCTTTCTTT.

The rearrangement uses TRBV30 and TRBJ1-1; maybe TRBD1 (6 bases). Germline values: CDR1 GTSNPN, CDR2 SVGIG (reference sequence). This CDR3 has 14 amino acids. V gave up 5 bases and J gave up 1 base, with 14 bases separating them. CDR3 region: CAWGGDTRNTEAFF. The CDR3, as DNA: TGTGCCTGGGGGGGGGACACGAGGAACACTGAAGCTTTCTTT.

This chain uses TRBV5-1 with TRBJ1-4, with 7 bases that match TRBD1. With V trimmed by 4 bases and J by 4 bases, 4 bases remained unmatched. The CDR3 is 14 amino acids. From germline, CDR1 is SGHRS and CDR2 YFSETQ. Written as DNA, the CDR3 is TGCGCCAGCAGCGGGGGACAGAATAATGAAAAACTGTTTTTT. Its protein is CASSGGQNNEKLFF.

This chain connects TRBV11-2 to TRBJ1-2; no firm D call. Trimming pared 5 bases from V and 2 bases from J, leaving 12 bases between. The germline gives CDR1 SGHAT, CDR2 FQNNGV. This CDR3 is built from 14 residues. DNA for the CDR3: TGTGCCAGCAGCGTATCGAGAGGGAACTATGGCTACACCTTC. It codes for CASSVSRGNYGYTF.

A single count supports this clone. The rearrangement links TRBV5-1 to TRBJ2-7; 7 bases map to TRBD2. The V gene's germline CDR1 is SGHRS and CDR2 YFSETQ. The CDR3 extends over 15 amino acids. V shed 1 base, J shed 2 bases, and the junction held 6 bases outside the gene matches. CDR3 amino acids: CASSLSLADTYEQYF. CDR3 bases: TGCGCCAGCAGCTTGAGTCTAGCGGATACCTACGAGCAGTACTTC.

The gene calls are TRBV7-2 and TRBJ2-2, with 8 bases identical to TRBD1. CDR3 size: 16 residues. Germline V gene sequence: CDR1 SGHTA, CDR2 FQGNSA. J was trimmed by 7 bases and V by 1 base; bases with no gene match: 8. CDR3 loop: CASSLGVQGADGELFF. The CDR3 DNA sequence: TGTGCCAGCAGCTTAGGGGTGCAGGGGGCGGACGGGGAGCTGTTTTTT.

This clone came up once. CDR3 nucleotide sequence: TGCGCCAGCAGCTACGACGGTGGAAACACCATATATTTT. Its translation: CASSYDGGNTIYF. V is TRBV5-1 and J is TRBJ1-3; D unclear. The V end was cut by 3 bases, the J end by 3 bases, with 7 bases between. Germline-derived CDR1 and CDR2 are SGHRS and YFSETQ. CDR3 length equals 13 residues.

The gene calls are TRBV18 and TRBJ1-1, with a weak D call TRBD1 (5 bases). The CDR3 covers 20 residues. Trimming removed 3 bases from V and 0 bases from J, with 26 bases in between. Per germline, CDR1 KGHSH and CDR2 LQKENI. The CDR3 reads CASSPATINYRDFMNTEAFF. Written as DNA, the CDR3 is TGTGCCAGCTCACCGGCCACCATTAATTATAGGGACTTCATGAACACTGAAGCTTTCTTT.

The J gene is TRBJ1-5, the V gene TRBV27; TRBD1 might be the D (6 bases). Trimming took off 3 bases at V and 1 base at J, with 10 bases between the two ends. The CDR3 is made up of 15 amino acids. Germline CDR1 is MNHEY and CDR2 is SMNVEV (reference sequence). CDR3 coding DNA: TGTGCCAGCAGTTTCAGGCAGGGGAGCAATCAGCCCCAGCATTTT. Amino acid sequence: CASSFRQGSNQPQHF.